A single sample is the source of the 29 T cell receptor beta chains below, sequenced in a study of shared clonotypes between healthy human individuals. Produced via immunoSEQ multiplex PCR; TCRdb's table is partial and in-frame only. The sample shows nearly 750,000 clones, just under 75% of them seen only once. Source material: memory CD4+ T cells sorted from blood. Subset described: CD45RA-negative fraction. The receptors stem from a woman aged 25 to 39 in good health.

The chain couples TRBV18 to TRBJ2-5; 14 nucleotides line up with TRBD2. Germline CDR1 reads KGHSH; CDR2 reads LQKENI. The CDR3 is 17 amino acids. The V and J ends lost 2 bases and 6 bases, in that order; junction bases with no gene match: 8. CDR3 bases: TGTGCCAGCTCACCAGGGGGACTAGCGGGAGATACGAAGACCCAGTACTTC. Protein product: CASSPGGLAGDTKTQYF.

The chain uses TRBV6-1 and TRBJ1-4; possibly TRBD1 for D (5 bases). Trimming removed 4 bases at V and 0 bases at J, with 9 bases between. Germline CDR1 is MNHNS and CDR2 is SASEGT. CDR3 length equals 15 residues. This CDR3 reads CASSVTGPTNEKLFF. The DNA for the CDR3 is TGTGCCAGCAGTGTAACAGGCCCAACTAATGAAAAACTGTTTTTT.

Of note for this clone: The sample carries other DNA sequences with the same CDR3. The chain combines TRBV18 with TRBJ2-1, with TRBD2 matching 10 bases. The CDR3 has 15 amino acids. Germline V lookup: CDR1 KGHSH, CDR2 LQKENI. V trimming: 6 bases; J trimming: 8 bases; junction bases outside the gene matches: 10. CDR3 amino acids: CASSPGLAGDDEQFF. In DNA form, the CDR3 reads TGTGCCAGCTCCCCAGGGCTAGCGGGAGACGATGAGCAGTTCTTC.

Remarks on this clone: This sample also contains other DNA sequences that code for the same CDR3. The chain has TRBV28 and TRBJ2-1; TRBD2 matches at 11 bases. Per the germline V gene, CDR1 is MDHEN and CDR2 is SYDVKM. Unmatched junction bases numbered 4, after V lost 5 bases and J lost 1 base. CDR3 length: 16 residues. CDR3 sequence (DNA): TGTGCCAGCAGTACTAGCGGGAGAGGATCCTACAATGAGCAGTTCTTC. Its protein is CASSTSGRGSYNEQFF.

This clone was counted between two and nine times. The chain combines TRBV18 with TRBJ2-1; 14 bases are a match to TRBD2. CDR1 and CDR2 (germline): KGHSH, LQKENI. This CDR3 has 16 amino acids. V was pared by 4 bases and J by 13 bases, with 12 bases of the junction left unmatched. The chain's CDR3 is CASSRDTGTSGRVQFF. CDR3 bases: TGTGCCAGCTCACGCGACACCGGGACTAGCGGGAGAGTACAGTTCTTC.

This sequence joins TRBV19 and TRBJ1-1; the D is unclear. Germline lookup yields CDR1 LNHDA and CDR2 SQIVND (reference sequence). The CDR3 runs to 14 residues. The V and J ends lost 1 base and 11 bases respectively, with 17 bases between them. CDR3 coding DNA: TGTGCCAGTAGTATAGTAGTAGAATCGGGCCCGGCTTTCTTT. Protein product: CASSIVVESGPAFF.

The chain carries TRBV15 and TRBJ2-1; D may be TRBD2 (6 bases). The CDR3 consists of 16 residues. With 0 bases removed from V and 6 bases from J, the gap between germline ends came to 15 bases. From germline, CDR1 is LNHNV and CDR2 YYDKDF (reference sequence). The CDR3 nucleotides are TGTGCCACCAGCAGAGATTTGATGGCGGGAAGCAATGAGCAGTTCTTC. Translation: CATSRDLMAGSNEQFF.

Of note for this clone: Given a far larger clone just one base away, this is likely a sequencing read error. This chain joins TRBV2 and TRBJ2-2; D might be TRBD2 (5 bases). The CDR3 is made up of 13 amino acids. Per germline, CDR1 SNHLY and CDR2 FYNNEI. V was trimmed by 8 bases and J by 1 base, leaving 8 bases between them. This CDR3 is CASGRENTGELFF. CDR3 DNA sequence: TGTGCCAGCGGACGGGAGAACACCGGGGAGCTGTTTTTT. The full variable domain, in which reference TRBV2 and TRBJ2-2 provide the parts outside the CDR3, is EPEVTQTPSHQVTQMGQEVILRCVPISNHLYFYWYRQILGQKVEFLVSFYNNEISEKSEIFDDQFSVERPDGSNFTLKIRSTKLEDSAMYFCASGRENTGELFFGEGSRLTVL.

The chain carries TRBV2 and TRBJ2-2; possibly TRBD1 for D (5 bases). CDR1 and CDR2 from the germline V gene are SNHLY and FYNNEI. Trimming stripped 5 bases from V and 5 bases from J, with 15 bases between. This CDR3 has 15 amino acids. The CDR3 coding sequence is TGTGCCAGCAGTCAGAAGGGGCTCGGGACCGGGGAGCTGTTTTTT. Its translation: CASSQKGLGTGELFF.

The chain carries TRBV30 and TRBJ1-1; TRBD1 matches at 8 bases. This CDR3 region has 14 residues. The J segment lost 5 bases and the V segment lost 1 base, leaving 6 bases of the junction unmatched. CDR1 is GTSNPN, CDR2 SVGIG, per germline (reference sequence). As DNA, the CDR3 is TGTGCCTGGAGTGGAAAGACAGGGGTAACTGAAGCTTTCTTT. It is translated as CAWSGKTGVTEAFF.

The chain couples TRBV9 to TRBJ2-5, with TRBD1 matching 7 bases. The end of the DNA fits TRBJ2-7 better, so the J call may be wrong. Germline lookup yields CDR1 SGDLS and CDR2 YYNGEE. The CDR3 has 13 amino acids. CDR3 DNA sequence: TGTGCCAGCAGCGTGGGACAGACCTACGAGCAGTACTTC. Translating it yields CASSVGQTYEQYF.

The V call is TRBV2, the J call TRBJ2-1; 8 nucleotides line up with TRBD2. This CDR3 contains 15 residues. Germline-derived CDR1 and CDR2 are SNHLY and FYNNEI. V lost 3 bases, J lost 14 bases, and 15 bases stayed unmatched. The CDR3 sequence is CASSEQLAVTVGKFF. The CDR3 nucleotides are TGTGCCAGCAGTGAGCAACTAGCGGTGACAGTGGGGAAGTTCTTC.

V usage is TRBV5-1 and J usage is TRBJ2-7; no reliable D call. CDR3 length: 13 residues. The germline V and J ends were trimmed by 1 base and 2 bases, with 7 bases remaining between them. Germline V CDR1 and CDR2: SGHRS, YFSETQ. The CDR3 DNA sequence: TGCGCCAGCAGCTTGCTGGGTCCCTACGAGCAGTACTTC. Translating it yields CASSLLGPYEQYF.

This clone was detected a few times. Mismatch with germline at one junction end may stem from a read error. The chain recombines TRBV11-2 with TRBJ1-4; 7 nucleotides line up with TRBD1. The CDR3 covers 14 residues. Germline loops: CDR1 SGHAT, CDR2 FQNNGV. This chain's CDR3 is CASSSRQGNDKLFF. For the CDR3, the DNA is TGTGCCAGCAGTTCTCGACAGGGTAATGACAAACTGTTTTTT.

With respect to this clone: The same CDR3 can be traced to other DNA sequences in this sample. This chain uses TRBV4-2 with TRBJ2-7; D is possibly TRBD2 (6 bases). Germline V gene lookup returns CDR1 LGHNA and CDR2 YNFKEQ. The CDR3 spans 13 residues. Trimming took 0 bases from V and 6 from J, leaving 9 bases between them. The CDR3 coding sequence is TGTGCCAGCAGCCAAGATTCCGGGGGCGAGCAGTACTTC. Protein sequence: CASSQDSGGEQYF.

The chain recombines TRBV6-1 with TRBJ1-2; TRBD1 is a possible D gene (5 bases). Germline assignment: CDR1 MNHNS and CDR2 SASEGT. The V gene lost 5 bases and the J gene lost 4 bases, with 17 bases spanning the gap. The CDR3 runs to 15 residues. The CDR3: CASSWSGQAGYGYTF. CDR3 in DNA: TGTGCCAGCAGTTGGTCGGGGCAGGCGGGCTATGGCTACACCTTC.

The chain recombines TRBV4-2 with TRBJ2-5; 8 bases are shared with TRBD2. The V and J ends lost 4 bases and 5 bases, in that order; junction bases with no gene match: 9. Germline assignment: CDR1 LGHNA and CDR2 YNFKEQ. The CDR3 has 15 residues. The CDR3 region is CASSRNWGLGETQYF. The DNA for the CDR3 is TGTGCCAGCAGCCGAAACTGGGGACTAGGGGAGACCCAGTACTTC.

The chain links TRBV28 to TRBJ1-1; the match to TRBD1 covers 7 bases. The CDR3 runs to 14 residues. V was pared by 8 bases and J by 5 bases, with 11 bases of the junction left unmatched. Germline CDR1 MDHEN, CDR2 SYDVKM. This CDR3 reads CASQRTGGGTEAFF. The CDR3 nucleotides read TGTGCCAGCCAGAGGACAGGAGGAGGGACTGAAGCTTTCTTT. Full variable domain (missing parts from reference TRBV28 and TRBJ1-1): DVKVTQSSRYLVKRTGEKVFLECVQDMDHENMFWYRQDPGLGLRLIYFSYDVKMKEKGDIPEGYSVSREKKERFSLILESASTNQTSMYLCASQRTGGGTEAFFGQGTRLTVV.

The J gene is TRBJ1-1, the V gene TRBV5-6; possible D gene TRBD1, 5 bases. Germline V gives CDR1 SGHDT, CDR2 YYEEEE. The CDR3 length is 16 residues. The V and J ends lost 2 bases and 1 base respectively, with 15 bases between them. Written as DNA, the CDR3 is TGTGCCAGCAGCTTTTCGAGGAGGGGTACGAACACTGAAGCTTTCTTT. This gives the protein CASSFSRRGTNTEAFF.

With respect to this clone: This sample includes further DNA sequences coding for the same CDR3. The chain couples TRBV5-1 to TRBJ1-5; D is unresolved. The V end was cut by 0 bases, the J end by 0 bases, with 7 bases between. Germline values: CDR1 SGHRS, CDR2 YFSETQ. CDR3 length: 15 residues. DNA for the CDR3: TGCGCCAGCAGCTTGGCGGGGAATAGCAATCAGCCCCAGCATTTT. This sequence encodes CASSLAGNSNQPQHF.

J is TRBJ1-2 and V is TRBV18; the match to TRBD1 covers 9 bases. The CDR3 length is 16 residues. Trimming took 1 base from V and 6 from J; bases not matched to a gene: 9. CDR1 is KGHSH and CDR2 is LQKENI in the germline V gene. The CDR3: CASSPRLGDRADGYTF. For the CDR3, the DNA is TGTGCCAGCTCACCACGGCTCGGGGACAGGGCCGATGGCTACACCTTC.

There are a few counts of this clone. The CDR3 loop reads CASSEGGRTTEAFF. The CDR3 DNA sequence: TGTGCCAGCAGTGAAGGTGGACGAACAACTGAAGCTTTCTTT. The chain carries TRBV6-1 and TRBJ1-1; the D is unclear. V lost 1 base to trimming and J lost 5 bases, with 11 bases between them. Looked up from germline, CDR1 is MNHNS and CDR2 is SASEGT. The length of the CDR3 is 14 residues.

This clone was observed many times. The sample contains more than one DNA sequence encoding this CDR3. This chain connects TRBV30 to TRBJ2-3, with 11 bases aligning to TRBD2. The CDR3 consists of 15 residues. Trimming at V came to 1 base and at J to 5 bases, leaving 5 bases not matched to a gene. Germline loops: CDR1 GTSNPN, CDR2 SVGIG (reference sequence). The CDR3 is CAWSALAGVRDTQYF. CDR3 nucleotide sequence: TGTGCCTGGAGTGCACTAGCGGGAGTTCGAGATACGCAGTATTTT.

The genes are TRBV28 and TRBJ1-2; tentative D call: TRBD1 (6 bases). The germline V gene has CDR1 MDHEN and CDR2 SYDVKM. V gave up 10 bases and J gave up 8 bases, with 17 bases separating them. The CDR3 spans 12 residues. The DNA of the CDR3 is TGTGCCACTCAGAGAACAGGGCAAGGCTACACCTTC. This gives the protein CATQRTGQGYTF.

This chain links TRBV29-1 with TRBJ2-7, with 7 bases fitting TRBD1. This CDR3 region has 15 residues. Germline V gives CDR1 SQVTM, CDR2 ANQGSEA. The junction had 10 bases not matched to a gene; V was cut back by 5 bases and J by 0 bases. The CDR3 protein is CSVRDSTTNSYEQYF. The CDR3 nucleotides are TGCAGCGTTCGGGACAGCACAACAAACTCCTACGAGCAGTACTTC.

This rearrangement joins TRBV19 to TRBJ2-1; 10 bases are a match to TRBD2. Germline CDR1 LNHDA, CDR2 SQIVND (reference sequence). The CDR3 sequence is 14 residues long. V was pared by 5 bases and J by 9 bases, with 7 bases of the junction left unmatched. The CDR3 loop is CASSFNPSGSEQFF. For the CDR3, the DNA is TGTGCCAGTAGTTTTAACCCTAGCGGGAGTGAGCAGTTCTTC.

The chain uses TRBV19 and TRBJ2-7; 9 bases are a match to TRBD2. Germline V gene sequence: CDR1 LNHDA, CDR2 SQIVND (reference sequence). The CDR3 has 16 residues. Unmatched junction bases numbered 9, after V lost 5 bases and J lost 1 base. The CDR3 DNA is TGTGCCAGTAGTGCCTCGGGGCTAGCGGGATCCTACGAGCAGTACTTC. It yields the protein CASSASGLAGSYEQYF.

Only a few counts were recorded for this clone. J is TRBJ1-4 and V is TRBV19; the D gene is possibly TRBD1 (5 bases). Per germline, CDR1 LNHDA and CDR2 SQIVND (reference sequence). V lost 11 bases and J lost 8, with 21 bases in between. This CDR3 has 14 residues. The CDR3 spells CAARKAGNSEKLFF. DNA of the CDR3: TGTGCCGCGAGAAAGGCAGGGAATTCCGAAAAACTGTTTTTT.

This clone was seen just once. This CDR3 is CASSLDSYYEQYF. The CDR3 DNA reads as TGTGCCAGCAGTTTAGACAGCTACTACGAGCAGTACTTC. The chain uses TRBV28 and TRBJ2-7; D might be TRBD1 (5 bases). Germline V lookup: CDR1 MDHEN, CDR2 SYDVKM. The CDR3 has 13 residues. Trimming stripped 2 bases from V and 3 bases from J, with 8 bases between.